This entry lists 17 T cell receptor beta chains sequenced from one sample in a study of regulatory T cells in long-lasting Graves disease. Noted time point: newly diagnosed GD, antithyroid drugs for less than 3 months. Preparation of the TCR library used RNA extracted from PBMCs. iRepertoire HTBI primers and Arm-PCR of CDR3 regions built TCR beta libraries. TCRdb re-called the multiplex PCR reads with MiXCR, one entry per CDR3 protein. This table has roughly 380,000 distinct CDR3 sequences, roughly a sixth appearing once. The sequences come from peripheral blood mononuclear cells (PBMCs), collected at new diagnosis, from a patient treated with antithyroid drugs. The source of these receptors is a female donor with Graves disease.

This clonotype showed up many times. The chain has TRBV7-8 and TRBJ2-2; 7 nucleotides agree with TRBD1. Germline V gives CDR1 SGHVS, CDR2 FQNEAQ. The V gene end was trimmed by 4 bases and the J gene end by 4 bases; junction bases not matched to a gene: 6. The CDR3 is 15 residues long. The CDR3 loop reads CASSYLGQLTGELFF. The DNA for the CDR3 is TGTGCCAGCAGCTACTTGGGACAGCTCACCGGGGAGCTGTTTTTT.

This clonotype was seen only a few times. The gene calls are TRBV7-2 and TRBJ2-1, with TRBD2 matching 12 bases. The V and J ends lost 5 bases and 0 bases, in that order; junction bases with no gene match: 14. CDR3 length equals 20 residues. The V gene's germline CDR1 is SGHTA and CDR2 FQGNSA. The CDR3: CASSNPAASGRAYSYNEQFF. The CDR3 bases are TGTGCCAGCAGCAATCCAGCGGCTAGCGGGAGGGCCTACTCCTACAATGAGCAGTTCTTC. The variable domain in full, with the rest retrieved from reference TRBV7-2 and TRBJ2-1, is GAGVSQSPSNKVTEKGKDVELRCDPISGHTALYWYRQSLGQGLEFLIYFQGNSAPDKSGLPSDRFSAERTGGSVSTLTIQRTQQEDSAVYLCASSNPAASGRAYSYNEQFFGPGTRLTVL.

The chain combines TRBV27 with TRBJ2-7; D not certain. CDR1 is MNHEY, CDR2 SMNVEV, per germline (reference sequence). This CDR3 has 11 residues. The V end was cut by 5 bases, the J end by 4 bases, with 6 bases between. CDR3 nucleotides: TGTGCCAGCAGTGACAAGTACGAGCAGTACTTC. It yields the protein CASSDKYEQYF.

In its sample, this clonotype was seen many times. The V gene is TRBV12-3 or TRBV12-4, the J gene TRBJ1-1, with D uncertain. Trimming cost V 5 bases and J 10 bases, with 11 bases left between them. There are 11 residues in the CDR3. DNA of the CDR3: TGTGCCAGCAGTCCTGGGTTTTCAGCTTTCTTT. It specifies CASSPGFSAFF.

Comment on this clonotype: The junction and the germline gene differ at one end; a read error may be behind it. The rearrangement links TRBV4-1 to TRBJ2-7, with D hard to call. The CDR3 covers 14 residues. Germline CDR1 reads MGHRA; CDR2 reads YSYEKL. The CDR3: CASSQDSRNYEQYF. CDR3 coding DNA: TGTGCCAGCAGCCAAGATTCCAGAAACTACGAGCAGTACTTC.

This clonotype was counted ten times or more. The chain carries TRBV11-2 and TRBJ1-5; D not resolved. Per germline, CDR1 SGHAT and CDR2 FQNNGV. V was clipped by 0 bases and J by 7 bases, with 7 bases between them. CDR3 length equals 13 residues. CDR3 DNA sequence: TGTGCCAGCAGCTTAGATGTGCTCCAGCCCCAGCATTTT. Amino acids: CASSLDVLQPQHF. The variable domain in full, with the rest retrieved from reference TRBV11-2 and TRBJ1-5, is EAGVAQSPRYKIIEKRQSVAFWCNPISGHATLYWYQQILGQGPKLLIQFQNNGVVDDSQLPKDRFSAERLKGVDSTLKIQPAKLEDSAVYLCASSLDVLQPQHFGDGTRLSIL.

This clonotype occurred many times. V gene TRBV7-9 combines with J gene TRBJ2-1; 12 bases are shared with TRBD2. This CDR3 region has 16 residues. The junction had 6 bases not matched to a gene; V was cut back by 2 bases and J by 7 bases. In germline, CDR1 is SEHNR, CDR2 FQNEAQ (reference sequence). CDR3 nucleotides: TGTGCCAGCAGCTTATCCGGACTAGCGGGATGGAATGAGCAGTTCTTC. Translating gives CASSLSGLAGWNEQFF.

This clonotype has a count of ten or more. The chain is built from TRBV12-5 and TRBJ1-5; TRBD1 is a possible D gene (6 bases). V shed 2 bases and J shed 7 bases, with 21 bases lying between them. This CDR3 is built from 17 residues. CDR1 and CDR2 from the germline V gene are LGHNT and FRNRAP. CDR3 region: CASGLTRGRVTRQPQHF. The CDR3 region has the DNA TGTGCTAGTGGTTTGACTAGGGGGAGGGTTACCAGGCAGCCCCAGCATTTT.

This clonotype was observed a few times. V is TRBV11-2 and J is TRBJ1-2; D gene unclear. Trimming cost V 4 bases and J 0 bases, with 15 bases left between them. Germline V gives CDR1 SGHAT, CDR2 FQNNGV. This CDR3 comprises 16 residues. In DNA, the CDR3 is TGTGCCAGCAGCTCACTCAAGACTCCTTCTAACTATGGCTACACCTTC. This sequence encodes CASSSLKTPSNYGYTF.

This clonotype turned up a few times. This sequence joins TRBV7-3 and TRBJ1-5; 9 positions match TRBD1. Germline assignment: CDR1 SGHTA and CDR2 FQGTGA. With V trimmed by 5 bases and J by 9 bases, 8 bases remained unmatched. The CDR3 runs to 14 residues. The CDR3 region has the DNA TGTGCCAGCAGCCCTACAGGGGGCGGGGGGCCCCAGCATTTT. It is translated as CASSPTGGGGPQHF.

This clonotype was detected ten times or more. The V call is TRBV20-1, the J call TRBJ2-5; 7 nucleotides agree with TRBD1. CDR3 length equals 16 residues. Germline V gives CDR1 DFQATT, CDR2 SNEGSKA (reference sequence). J lost 2 bases, V lost 0 bases, and 9 bases had no gene match. CDR3 nucleotides: TGCAGTGCTAGAGATCCTCAGACAGGGAAACAAGAGACCCAGTACTTC. Amino acids: CSARDPQTGKQETQYF.

There are many counts of this clonotype. The chain couples TRBV10-3 to TRBJ1-1; D unresolved. This CDR3 has 13 amino acids. Germline CDR1 ENHRY, CDR2 SYGVKD. The V and J ends lost 4 bases and 1 base respectively, with 7 bases between them. CDR3 DNA sequence: TGTGCCATCAGTGCCGATGCGAACACTGAAGCTTTCTTT. This codes for CAISADANTEAFF.

Many counts were recorded for this clonotype. V usage is TRBV9 and J usage is TRBJ2-3, with D possibly TRBD2 on 6 matching bases. V lost 3 bases to trimming and J lost 4 bases, with 15 bases between them. The CDR3 is made up of 15 amino acids. Germline assignment: CDR1 SGDLS and CDR2 YYNGEE. The CDR3 reads CASSDTGRGADTQYF. The CDR3 DNA follows: TGTGCCAGCAGCGACACGGGGCGGGGAGCAGATACGCAGTATTTT.

The chain is built from TRBV10-3 and TRBJ2-2; D is possibly TRBD2 (7 bases). The ends were cut back, 5 bases at V and 10 bases at J, with 11 bases in the middle. Germline values: CDR1 ENHRY, CDR2 SYGVKD. The CDR3 is made up of 12 amino acids. The CDR3 sequence: CAISRGGEELFF. DNA for the CDR3: TGTGCCATCAGTAGGGGGGGAGAGGAGCTGTTTTTT.

The rearrangement joins TRBV19 to TRBJ1-5, with D hard to call. Trimming shortened V by 8 bases and J by 0 bases, and 23 bases separated the two germline ends. The CDR3 spans 18 residues. Germline CDR1 and CDR2: LNHDA and SQIVND (reference sequence). CDR3 sequence: CASHSVGSHQYSNQPQHF. Here the CDR3 DNA reads TGTGCCAGTCATAGTGTGGGATCCCACCAATATAGCAATCAGCCCCAGCATTTT. Variable domain in full (rest from reference TRBV19 and TRBJ1-5): DGGITQSPKYLFRKEGQNVTLSCEQNLNHDAMYWYRQDPGQGLRLIYYSQIVNDFQKGDIAEGYSVSREKKESFPLTVTSAQKNPTAFYLCASHSVGSHQYSNQPQHFGDGTRLSIL.

The sample holds many counts of this clonotype. The rearrangement links TRBV11-2 to TRBJ2-7, with D possibly matching TRBD1 (5 bases). Trimming took off 0 bases at V and 3 bases at J, with 12 bases between the two ends. This CDR3 region has 15 residues. CDR1 is SGHAT, CDR2 FQNNGV, per germline. The CDR3 region has the DNA TGTGCCAGCAGCTTAGAGTTACAGGCACTCTACGAGCAGTACTTC. Its translation is CASSLELQALYEQYF.

This clonotype appeared many times. This chain connects TRBV10-3 to TRBJ2-3, with D unresolved. The V end was cut by 0 bases, the J end by 7 bases, with 5 bases between. The CDR3 extends over 12 amino acids. Germline loops: CDR1 ENHRY, CDR2 SYGVKD. In DNA form, the CDR3 reads TGTGCCATCAGTGAGTCCCGAAATACGCAGTATTTT. Translating it yields CAISESRNTQYF.